The 2 T cell receptor beta chains given below trace back to one sample, sequenced in a study of type 1 and type 2 diabetes patients. Amplification started from genomic DNA. Amplification of the beta chain CDR3 used 30 forward and 13 reverse multiplex primers. TCRdb recomputed calls from the multiplex PCR reads with MiXCR, one row per CDR3 protein. The table has some 250,000 distinct CDR3 sequences, around 47% seen once. The specimen was peripheral blood mononuclear cells (PBMCs). Every receptor here comes from a young man with type 2 diabetes.

V and J are TRBV19 and TRBJ2-7; 12 bases agree with TRBD2. With 4 bases clipped from V and 5 bases from J, the junction kept 9 bases outside the gene matches. Germline CDR1 LNHDA, CDR2 SQIVND (reference sequence). This CDR3 is 16 amino acids long. CDR3 DNA sequence: TGTGCCAGTAGTACCATACGACTAGCGGGAGTAGACGAGCAGTACTTC. The encoded protein is CASSTIRLAGVDEQYF.

A note on this clonotype: A junction end diverges from the germline sequence, so it may reflect a read error. The V and J genes are TRBV6-1 and TRBJ2-1; a weak D match, TRBD1 (5 bases). This CDR3 spans 15 amino acids. The germline gives CDR1 MNHNS, CDR2 SASEGT. CDR3 loop: CASSVTGISDNEQFF. CDR3 DNA: TGTGCCAGCAGTGTAACAGGTATCTCCGACAATGAGCAGTTCTTC.